These 24 T cell receptor beta chains were all obtained from the same sample, sequenced in a study of T-cell memory formation after mild COVID-19. TCRdb re-derived calls from the 5' RACE reads in MiXCR, one entry per CDR3 protein. The repertoire holds 120,000 to 150,000 distinct CDR3 sequences, with 5.5% to 7% as singletons. The sample taken for sequencing was PBMCs or a T cell subset sorted from them (not recorded which). Every receptor here comes from an adult woman who had mild COVID-19 (a few samples of this study predate the infection). Cell type and time point are not known.

This clonotype appeared many times. The rearrangement uses TRBV12-3 or TRBV12-4 and TRBJ1-1, with D uncertain. The CDR3 length is 13 residues. V lost 2 bases, J lost 3 bases, and 7 bases lay in between. CDR3 in DNA: TGTGCCAGCAGTTTAAATGGGGACACTGAAGCTTTCTTT. It codes for CASSLNGDTEAFF.

This clonotype has ten or more counts. The genes are TRBV12-3 or TRBV12-4 and TRBJ1-1; D is undetermined. The CDR3 is 14 amino acids. Trimming pared 2 bases from V and 2 bases from J, leaving 9 bases between. CDR3 sequence (DNA): TGTGCCAGCAGTTTACGGTCTGAAAACACTGAAGCTTTCTTT. Translated: CASSLRSENTEAFF.

This clonotype has at least ten counts. The chain combines TRBV6-5 with TRBJ2-3; 8 bases are shared with TRBD1. This CDR3 has 13 amino acids. With 7 bases clipped from V and 3 bases from J, the junction kept 3 bases outside the gene matches. Germline CDR1 MNHEY, CDR2 SVGAGI. CDR3 DNA: TGTGCCAGCACGAGGGACAGGACAGATACGCAGTATTTT. It translates to CASTRDRTDTQYF.

This clonotype was recorded a few times. The chain is built from TRBV20-1 and TRBJ1-3; D call uncertain. The CDR3 is 14 residues long. The V end lost 6 bases, the J end lost 0 bases, and 12 bases lay between the germline ends. Germline V CDR1 and CDR2: DFQATT, SNEGSKA (reference sequence). CDR3 loop: CSANTRSSGNTIYF. The CDR3 DNA follows: TGCAGTGCCAATACACGATCCTCTGGAAACACCATATATTTT.

This sequence joins TRBV5-1 and TRBJ1-4; a weak D match, TRBD1 (5 bases). The V end lost 4 bases, the J end lost 7 bases, and 17 bases lay between the germline ends. This CDR3 has 15 amino acids. From germline, CDR1 is SGHRS and CDR2 YFSETQ. CDR3 DNA sequence: TGCGCCAGCAGCCCGGGGAGAGGGGCCGGTGAAAAACTGTTTTTT. This translates into CASSPGRGAGEKLFF.

The J gene is TRBJ1-2, the V gene TRBV24-1, with 7 bases lining up with TRBD1. CDR3 length: 14 amino acids. V gave up 3 bases and J gave up 7 bases; unmatched junction bases: 7. Germline V gene sequence: CDR1 KGHDR, CDR2 SFDVKD. The CDR3 region has the DNA TGTGCCACCAGTGATGCCGGACAGGTTGGTGGCTACACCTTC. Amino acid sequence: CATSDAGQVGGYTF.

V is TRBV9 and J is TRBJ2-3; unclear D gene. This CDR3 has 13 residues. Germline V gives CDR1 SGDLS, CDR2 YYNGEE. Trimming pared 0 bases from V and 8 bases from J, leaving 10 bases between. The CDR3 loop is CASSVELQGTQYF. As DNA, the CDR3 is TGTGCCAGCAGCGTAGAGCTCCAAGGTACGCAGTATTTT.

In this sample, this clonotype turned up many times. This chain uses TRBV5-1 with TRBJ1-1; the D gene is possibly TRBD1 (6 bases). This CDR3 spans 14 amino acids. V shed 0 bases and J shed 1 base, with 7 bases lying between them. Germline assignment: CDR1 SGHRS and CDR2 YFSETQ. The CDR3 coding sequence is TGCGCCAGCAGCTTGGAAGGGGGGAACACTGAAGCTTTCTTT. Its protein product is CASSLEGGNTEAFF.

In this sample, this clonotype turned up many times. The chain joins TRBV7-9 to TRBJ2-7, with a tentative D call TRBD1 (5 bases). The CDR3 runs 13 residues. The germline V and J ends were trimmed by 6 bases and 7 bases, with 16 bases remaining between them. The V gene's germline CDR1 is SEHNR and CDR2 FQNEAQ (reference sequence). CDR3: CASRGDSPREQYF. The CDR3 nucleotides read TGTGCCAGCAGGGGTGACAGTCCGCGGGAGCAGTACTTC.

This clonotype was detected a few times. The chain carries TRBV3-1 and TRBJ1-3; 8 positions agree with TRBD1. CDR3 length: 16 amino acids. The ends lost 5 bases at V and 0 bases at J; junction bases unmatched: 6. Germline CDR1 and CDR2: LGHDT and YNNKEL (reference sequence). This CDR3 reads CASSARQGNSGNTIYF. CDR3 DNA: TGTGCCAGCAGCGCCCGACAGGGGAACTCTGGAAACACCATATATTTT.

The V gene is TRBV25-1, the J gene TRBJ2-3; 10 bases fit TRBD2. Germline V gene data show CDR1 as MGHDK and CDR2 as SYGVNS. The ends lost 4 bases at V and 6 bases at J; junction bases unmatched: 10. CDR3 length: 16 amino acids. CDR3 nucleotides: TGTGCCAGCAGTGGAGAGCGGACTAGCGGAACTGATACGCAGTATTTT. Translated, it gives CASSGERTSGTDTQYF.

V is TRBV4-2 and J is TRBJ1-2; 7 bases map to TRBD1. From germline, CDR1 is LGHNA and CDR2 YNFKEQ. The V gene end was trimmed by 0 bases and the J gene end by 4 bases; junction bases not matched to a gene: 5. The CDR3 loop spans 15 amino acids. The CDR3 DNA follows: TGTGCCAGCAGCCAAGATGAGTGGGACAGCTATGGCTACACCTTC. It codes for CASSQDEWDSYGYTF.

V and J are TRBV18 and TRBJ2-3; 8 nucleotides match TRBD2. The V segment lost 1 base and the J segment 5 bases; nucleotides outside the gene matches: 8. The CDR3 runs 16 residues. Germline CDR1 KGHSH, CDR2 LQKENI. The CDR3 nucleotides read TGTGCCAGCTCACCACAATCGGGGGGGCCGGGAGATACGCAGTATTTT. This gives the protein CASSPQSGGPGDTQYF.

CDR3 DNA sequence: TGCGCCAGCGGGTCCGGGACAGCCTACAATGAGCAGTTCTTC. It encodes CASGSGTAYNEQFF. The chain couples TRBV5-1 to TRBJ2-1, with 7 positions matching TRBD1. CDR3 length equals 14 residues. Germline-derived CDR1 and CDR2 are SGHRS and YFSETQ. V dropped 7 bases and J dropped 2; count of bases not matched to a gene: 6.

V and J are TRBV24-1 and TRBJ2-7; 7 bases fit TRBD1. The CDR3 sequence is 15 residues long. With 8 bases clipped from V and 0 bases from J, the junction kept 9 bases outside the gene matches. Germline V gene lookup returns CDR1 KGHDR and CDR2 SFDVKD. The CDR3: CATNGSTGLSYEQYF. CDR3 coding DNA: TGTGCCACCAACGGATCGACAGGGCTCTCCTACGAGCAGTACTTC.

This clonotype has ten or more counts. The chain uses TRBV20-1 and TRBJ1-2, with D perhaps TRBD1 (5 bases). The germline V and J ends were trimmed by 6 bases and 8 bases, with 13 bases remaining between them. This CDR3 has 11 residues. CDR1 is DFQATT and CDR2 is SNEGSKA in the germline V gene (reference sequence). For the CDR3, the DNA is TGCAGTGCCCCGGGGGTGGACGGCTACACCTTC. This encodes CSAPGVDGYTF.

The chain carries TRBV4-3 and TRBJ2-5; unclear D gene. Germline V CDR1 and CDR2: LGHNA, YSLEER. The ends were cut back, 2 bases at V and 2 bases at J, with 12 bases in the middle. This CDR3 comprises 15 residues. CDR3 coding DNA: TGCGCCAGCAGCCAAAATCTCCTCAATCAAGAGACCCAGTACTTC. Translation gives CASSQNLLNQETQYF.

This chain joins TRBV7-2 and TRBJ2-3, with 14 bases that match TRBD2. V lost 5 bases and J lost 4; bases outside the gene matches: 8. This CDR3 contains 17 residues. The germline V gene encodes CDR1 SGHTA and CDR2 FQGNSA. CDR3 protein: CASSTKGTSGSSDTQYF. The CDR3 nucleotides read TGTGCCAGCAGCACAAAAGGGACTAGCGGGAGTTCAGATACGCAGTATTTT.

The V call is TRBV6-2 or TRBV6-3, the J call TRBJ2-5, with D unresolved. Trimming shortened V by 6 bases and J by 5 bases, and 10 bases separated the two germline ends. Germline V gene lookup returns CDR1 MNHEY and CDR2 SVGEGT. The CDR3 has 12 amino acids. The CDR3 spells CASSRRRETQYF. The CDR3 DNA reads TGTGCCAGCAGCCGCAGGCGCGAGACCCAGTACTTC.

This clonotype was recorded a few times. This chain uses TRBV12-3 or TRBV12-4 with TRBJ2-5; 9 bases fit TRBD1. V dropped 6 bases and J dropped 5; count of bases not matched to a gene: 10. The CDR3 is 15 residues long. Here the CDR3 reads CASRSRTGEGETQYF. CDR3 DNA sequence: TGTGCCAGCAGATCGAGGACAGGGGAAGGGGAGACCCAGTACTTC.

The chain carries TRBV27 and TRBJ2-2, with 7 bases matching TRBD2. With V trimmed by 4 bases and J by 5 bases, 4 bases remained unmatched. The CDR3 runs 14 residues. Germline assignment: CDR1 MNHEY and CDR2 SMNVEV (reference sequence). CDR3: CASSWGRATGELFF. The CDR3 nucleotides are TGTGCCAGCAGTTGGGGGAGGGCAACCGGGGAGCTGTTTTTT.

This clonotype was counted at least ten times. The J gene is TRBJ2-3, the V gene TRBV7-3; 8 nucleotides match TRBD2. The CDR3 is 15 residues long. V trimming: 5 bases; J trimming: 1 base; junction bases outside the gene matches: 5. Germline V gene sequence: CDR1 SGHTA, CDR2 FQGTGA. The CDR3 spells CASSTSGGGTDTQYF. The CDR3 DNA is TGTGCCAGCAGCACTAGCGGCGGGGGCACAGATACGCAGTATTTT.

This clonotype was seen more than once but under ten times. The chain joins TRBV3-1 to TRBJ1-3, with a possible D match to TRBD1 (5 bases). This CDR3 has 16 residues. CDR1 LGHDT and CDR2 YNNKEL come from the germline V gene (reference sequence). The ends were cut back, 0 bases at V and 4 bases at J, with 13 bases in the middle. CDR3 DNA sequence: TGTGCCAGCAGCCAAGAAGGGTATCAGGGAGGAAACACCATATATTTT. Its translation: CASSQEGYQGGNTIYF.

V is TRBV2 and J is TRBJ2-5; D is uncertain. CDR1 SNHLY and CDR2 FYNNEI come from the germline V gene. The CDR3 runs 12 residues. V was shortened by 6 bases and J by 5 bases, with 10 bases between the two germline ends. The CDR3 bases are TGTGCCAGCAGACTACAAGGGGAGACCCAGTACTTC. This encodes CASRLQGETQYF.